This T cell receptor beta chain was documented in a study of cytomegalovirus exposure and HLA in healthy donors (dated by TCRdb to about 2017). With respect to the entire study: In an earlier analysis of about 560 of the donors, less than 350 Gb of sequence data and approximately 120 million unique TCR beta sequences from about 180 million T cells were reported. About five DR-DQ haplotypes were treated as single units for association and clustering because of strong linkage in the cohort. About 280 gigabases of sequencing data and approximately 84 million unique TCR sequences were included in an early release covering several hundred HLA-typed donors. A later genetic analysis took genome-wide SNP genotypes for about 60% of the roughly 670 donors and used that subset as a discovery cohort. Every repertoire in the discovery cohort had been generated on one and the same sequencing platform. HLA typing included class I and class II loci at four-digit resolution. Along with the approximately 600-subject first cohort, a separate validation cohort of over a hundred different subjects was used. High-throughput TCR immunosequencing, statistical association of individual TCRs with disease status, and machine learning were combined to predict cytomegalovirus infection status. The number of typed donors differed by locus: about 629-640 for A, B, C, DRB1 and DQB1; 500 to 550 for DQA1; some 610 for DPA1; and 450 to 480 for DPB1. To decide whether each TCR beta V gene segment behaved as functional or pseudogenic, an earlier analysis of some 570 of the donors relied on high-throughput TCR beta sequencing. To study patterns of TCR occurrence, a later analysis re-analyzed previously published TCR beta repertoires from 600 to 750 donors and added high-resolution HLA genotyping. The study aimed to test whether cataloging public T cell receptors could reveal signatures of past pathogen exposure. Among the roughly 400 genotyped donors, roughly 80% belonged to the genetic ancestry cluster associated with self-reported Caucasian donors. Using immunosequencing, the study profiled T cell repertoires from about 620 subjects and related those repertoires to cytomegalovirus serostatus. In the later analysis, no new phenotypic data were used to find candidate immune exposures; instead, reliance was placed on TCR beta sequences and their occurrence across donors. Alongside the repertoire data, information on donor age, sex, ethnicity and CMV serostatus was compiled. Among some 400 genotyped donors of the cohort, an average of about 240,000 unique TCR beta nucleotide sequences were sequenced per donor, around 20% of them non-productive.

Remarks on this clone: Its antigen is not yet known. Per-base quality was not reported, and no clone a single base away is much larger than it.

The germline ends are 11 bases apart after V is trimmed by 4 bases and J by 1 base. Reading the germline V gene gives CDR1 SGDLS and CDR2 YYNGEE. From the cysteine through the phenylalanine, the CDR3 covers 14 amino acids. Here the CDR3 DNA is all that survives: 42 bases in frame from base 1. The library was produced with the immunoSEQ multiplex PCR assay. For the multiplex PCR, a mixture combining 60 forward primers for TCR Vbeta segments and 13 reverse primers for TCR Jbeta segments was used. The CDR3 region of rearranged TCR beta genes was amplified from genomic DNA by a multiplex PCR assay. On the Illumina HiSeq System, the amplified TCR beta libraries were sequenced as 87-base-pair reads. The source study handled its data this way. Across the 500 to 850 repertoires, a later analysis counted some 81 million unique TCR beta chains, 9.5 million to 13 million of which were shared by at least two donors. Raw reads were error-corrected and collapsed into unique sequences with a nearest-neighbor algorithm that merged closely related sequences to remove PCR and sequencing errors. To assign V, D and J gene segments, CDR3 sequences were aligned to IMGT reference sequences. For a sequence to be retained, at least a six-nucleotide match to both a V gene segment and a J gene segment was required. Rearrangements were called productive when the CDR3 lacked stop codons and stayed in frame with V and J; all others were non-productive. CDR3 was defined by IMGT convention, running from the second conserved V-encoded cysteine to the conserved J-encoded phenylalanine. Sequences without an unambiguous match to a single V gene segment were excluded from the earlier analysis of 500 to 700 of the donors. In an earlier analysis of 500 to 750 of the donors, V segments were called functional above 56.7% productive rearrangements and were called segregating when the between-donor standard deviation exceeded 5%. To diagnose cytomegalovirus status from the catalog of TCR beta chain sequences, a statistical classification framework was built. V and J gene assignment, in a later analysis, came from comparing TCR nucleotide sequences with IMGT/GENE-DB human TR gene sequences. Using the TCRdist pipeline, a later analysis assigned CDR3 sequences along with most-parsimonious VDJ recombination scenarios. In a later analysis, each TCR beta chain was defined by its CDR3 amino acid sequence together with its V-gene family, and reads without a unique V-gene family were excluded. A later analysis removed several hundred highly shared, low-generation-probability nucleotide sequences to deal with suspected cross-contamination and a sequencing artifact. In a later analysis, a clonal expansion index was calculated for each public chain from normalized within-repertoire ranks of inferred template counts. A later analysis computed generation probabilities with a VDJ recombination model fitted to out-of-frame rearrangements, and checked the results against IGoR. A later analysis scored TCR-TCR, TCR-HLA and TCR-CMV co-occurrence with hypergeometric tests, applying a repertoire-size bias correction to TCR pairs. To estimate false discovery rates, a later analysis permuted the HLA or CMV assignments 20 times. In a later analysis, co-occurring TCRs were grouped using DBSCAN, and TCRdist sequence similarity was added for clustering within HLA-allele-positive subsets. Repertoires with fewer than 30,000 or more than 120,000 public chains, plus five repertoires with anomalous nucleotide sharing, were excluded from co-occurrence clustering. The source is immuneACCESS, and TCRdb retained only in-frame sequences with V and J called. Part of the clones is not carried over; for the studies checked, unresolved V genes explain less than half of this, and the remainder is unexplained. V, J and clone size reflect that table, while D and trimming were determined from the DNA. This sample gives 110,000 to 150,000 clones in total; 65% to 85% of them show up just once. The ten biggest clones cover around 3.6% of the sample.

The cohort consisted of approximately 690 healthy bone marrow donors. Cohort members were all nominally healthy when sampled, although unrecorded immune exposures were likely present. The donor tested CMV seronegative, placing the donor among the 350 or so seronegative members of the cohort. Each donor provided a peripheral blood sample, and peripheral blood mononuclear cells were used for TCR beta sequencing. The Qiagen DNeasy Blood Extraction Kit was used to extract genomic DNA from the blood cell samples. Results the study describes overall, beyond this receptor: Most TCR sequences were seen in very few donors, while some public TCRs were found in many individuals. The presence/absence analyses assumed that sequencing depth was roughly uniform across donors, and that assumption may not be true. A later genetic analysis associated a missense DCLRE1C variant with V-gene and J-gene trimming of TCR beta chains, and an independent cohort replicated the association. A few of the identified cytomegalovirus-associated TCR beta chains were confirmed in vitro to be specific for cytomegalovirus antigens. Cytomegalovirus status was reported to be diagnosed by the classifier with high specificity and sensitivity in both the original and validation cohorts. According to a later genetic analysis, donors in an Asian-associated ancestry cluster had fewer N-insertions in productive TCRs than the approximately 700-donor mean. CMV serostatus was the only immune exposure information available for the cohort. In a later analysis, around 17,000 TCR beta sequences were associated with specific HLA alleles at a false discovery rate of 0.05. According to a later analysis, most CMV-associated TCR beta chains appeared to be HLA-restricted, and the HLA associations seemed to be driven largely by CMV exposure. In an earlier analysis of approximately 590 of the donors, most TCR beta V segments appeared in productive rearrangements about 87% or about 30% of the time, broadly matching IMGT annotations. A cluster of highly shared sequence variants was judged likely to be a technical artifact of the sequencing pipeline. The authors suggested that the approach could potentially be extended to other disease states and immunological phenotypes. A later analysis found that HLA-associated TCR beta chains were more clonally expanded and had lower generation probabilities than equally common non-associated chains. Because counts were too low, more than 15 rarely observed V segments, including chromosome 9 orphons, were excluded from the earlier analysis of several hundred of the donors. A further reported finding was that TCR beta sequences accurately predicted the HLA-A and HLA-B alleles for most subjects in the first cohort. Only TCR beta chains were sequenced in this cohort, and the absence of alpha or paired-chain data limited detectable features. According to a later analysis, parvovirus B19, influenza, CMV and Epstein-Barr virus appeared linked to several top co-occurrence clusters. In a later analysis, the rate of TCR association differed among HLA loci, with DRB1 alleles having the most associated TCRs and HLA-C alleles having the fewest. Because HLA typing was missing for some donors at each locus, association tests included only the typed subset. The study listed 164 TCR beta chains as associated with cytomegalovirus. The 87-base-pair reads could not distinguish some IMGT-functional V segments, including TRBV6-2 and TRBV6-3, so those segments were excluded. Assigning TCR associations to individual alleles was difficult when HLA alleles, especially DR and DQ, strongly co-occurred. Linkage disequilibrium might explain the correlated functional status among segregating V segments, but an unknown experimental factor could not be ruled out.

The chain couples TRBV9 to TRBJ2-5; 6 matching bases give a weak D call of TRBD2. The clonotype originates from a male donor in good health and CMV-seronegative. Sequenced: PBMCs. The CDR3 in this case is CASSIRGLQETQYF. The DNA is TGTGCCAGCAGCATAAGGGGACTCCAAGAGACCCAGTACTTC.